This TCR beta chain was recovered during a study of blood T cell repertoires in COVID-19. Overall study: Sites across the United States, Italy and Spain contributed samples from acute and convalescent COVID-19. Nucleic acid was either cDNA or gDNA, and it came from T cells, B-cell-depleted T cells, or PBMCs.

Germline CDR1 is SGHVS and CDR2 is FQNEAQ. The CDR3 covers 14 residues. The J segment lost 6 bases and the V segment lost 5 bases, leaving 6 bases of the junction unmatched. In its sample, this clone was seen a few times. In the source study's methods: Reference gene primers were amplified, and this amplification served to estimate nucleated cell counts. Sequencing used immunoSEQ multiplex PCR; TCRdb keeps in-frame clones, though not all of them. V, J and clone size are taken as reported in that table, and D and trimming were inferred from the DNA itself. Of about 11,000 clones in the sample, roughly 86% are singletons; the top ten hold roughly 30%.

The source material was peripheral blood. The chain employs TRBV7-8 and TRBJ1-1; 10 nucleotides line up with TRBD1. This clonotype was sampled from a man aged 50 to 60 with active COVID-19. CDR3 residues: CASSPGQGISEAFF. CDR3 nucleotide sequence: TGTGCCAGCAGCCCGGGACAGGGGATTTCTGAAGCTTTCTTT.